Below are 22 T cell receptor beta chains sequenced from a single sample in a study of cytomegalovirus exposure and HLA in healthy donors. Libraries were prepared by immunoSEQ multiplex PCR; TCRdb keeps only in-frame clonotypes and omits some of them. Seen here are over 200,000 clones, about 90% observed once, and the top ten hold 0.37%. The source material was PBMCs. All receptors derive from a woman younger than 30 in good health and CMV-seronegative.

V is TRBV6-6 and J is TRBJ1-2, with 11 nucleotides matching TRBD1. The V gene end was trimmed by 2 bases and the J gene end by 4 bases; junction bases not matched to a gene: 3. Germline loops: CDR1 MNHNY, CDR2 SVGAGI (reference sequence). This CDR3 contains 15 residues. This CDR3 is CASSYGQGASYGYTF. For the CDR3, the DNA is TGTGCCAGCAGTTACGGACAGGGGGCCAGCTATGGCTACACCTTC.

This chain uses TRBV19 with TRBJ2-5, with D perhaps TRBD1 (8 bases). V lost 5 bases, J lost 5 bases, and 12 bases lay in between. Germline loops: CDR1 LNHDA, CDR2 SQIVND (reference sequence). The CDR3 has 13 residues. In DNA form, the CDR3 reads TGTGCCAGTAGTGGACAGGGAGGGGAGACCCAGTACTTC. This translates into CASSGQGGETQYF.

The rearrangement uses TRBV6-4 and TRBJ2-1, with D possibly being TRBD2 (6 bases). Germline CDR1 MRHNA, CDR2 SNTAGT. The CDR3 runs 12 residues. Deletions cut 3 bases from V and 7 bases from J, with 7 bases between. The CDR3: CASSEGGNEQFF. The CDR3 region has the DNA TGTGCCAGCAGTGAGGGGGGAAATGAGCAGTTCTTC.

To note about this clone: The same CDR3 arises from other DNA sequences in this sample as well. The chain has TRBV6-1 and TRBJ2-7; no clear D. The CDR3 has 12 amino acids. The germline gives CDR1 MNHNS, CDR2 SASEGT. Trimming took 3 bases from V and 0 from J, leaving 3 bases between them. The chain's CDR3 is CASSESSYEQYF. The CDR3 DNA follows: TGTGCCAGCAGTGAGAGCTCCTACGAGCAGTACTTC.

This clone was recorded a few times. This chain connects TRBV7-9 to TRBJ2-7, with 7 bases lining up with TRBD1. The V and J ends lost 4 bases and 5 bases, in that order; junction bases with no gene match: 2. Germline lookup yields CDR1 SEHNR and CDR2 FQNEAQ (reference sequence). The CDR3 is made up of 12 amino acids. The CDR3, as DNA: TGTGCCAGCAGCTGGGACAGCAACGAGCAGTACGTC. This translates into CASSWDSNEQYV.

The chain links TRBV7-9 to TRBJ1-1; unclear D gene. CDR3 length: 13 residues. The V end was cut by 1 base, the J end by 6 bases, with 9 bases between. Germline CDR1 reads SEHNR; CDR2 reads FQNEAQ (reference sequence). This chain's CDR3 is CASSLEAMAEAFF. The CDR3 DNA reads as TGTGCCAGCAGCTTAGAAGCTATGGCTGAAGCTTTCTTT.

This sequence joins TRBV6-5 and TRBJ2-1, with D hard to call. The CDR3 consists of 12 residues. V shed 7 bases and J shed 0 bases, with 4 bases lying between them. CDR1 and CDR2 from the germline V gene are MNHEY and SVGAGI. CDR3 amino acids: CASTSSYNEQFF. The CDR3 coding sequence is TGTGCCAGCACTAGCTCCTACAATGAGCAGTTCTTC.

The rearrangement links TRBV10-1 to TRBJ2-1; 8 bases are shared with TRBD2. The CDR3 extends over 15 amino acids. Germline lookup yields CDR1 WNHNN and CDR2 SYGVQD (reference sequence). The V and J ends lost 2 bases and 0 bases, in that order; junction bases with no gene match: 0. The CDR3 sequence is CASSESGGSYNEQFF. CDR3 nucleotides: TGCGCCAGCAGTGAGAGCGGGGGCTCCTACAATGAGCAGTTCTTC.

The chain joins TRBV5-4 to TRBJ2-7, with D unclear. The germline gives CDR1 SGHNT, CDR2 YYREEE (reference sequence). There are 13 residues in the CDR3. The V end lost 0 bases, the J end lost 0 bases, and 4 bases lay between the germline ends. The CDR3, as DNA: TGTGCCAGCAGCTTGGGGAGCTCCTACGAGCAGTACTTC. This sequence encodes CASSLGSSYEQYF.

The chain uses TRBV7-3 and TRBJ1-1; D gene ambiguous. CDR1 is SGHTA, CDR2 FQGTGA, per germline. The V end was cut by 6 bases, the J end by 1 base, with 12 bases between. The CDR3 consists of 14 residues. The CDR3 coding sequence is TGTGCCAGCAGGCTTCTAGACGGGAACACTGAAGCTTTCTTT. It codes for CASRLLDGNTEAFF.

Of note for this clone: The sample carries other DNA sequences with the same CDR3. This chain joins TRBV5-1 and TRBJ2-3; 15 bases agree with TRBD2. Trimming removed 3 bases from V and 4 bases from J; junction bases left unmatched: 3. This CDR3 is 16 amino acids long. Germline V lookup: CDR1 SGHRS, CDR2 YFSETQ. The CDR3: CASSWGLAGGPDTQYF. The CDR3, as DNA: TGCGCCAGCAGCTGGGGACTAGCGGGGGGCCCAGATACGCAGTATTTT.

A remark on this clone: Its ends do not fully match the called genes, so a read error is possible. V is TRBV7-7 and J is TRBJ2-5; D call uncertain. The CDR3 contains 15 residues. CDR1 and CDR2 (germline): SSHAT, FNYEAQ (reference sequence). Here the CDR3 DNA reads TGTGCTAGCAGCTTAGCATTCGCGGCCCAAGAGACCCAGTACTTC. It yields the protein CASSLAFAAQETQYF.

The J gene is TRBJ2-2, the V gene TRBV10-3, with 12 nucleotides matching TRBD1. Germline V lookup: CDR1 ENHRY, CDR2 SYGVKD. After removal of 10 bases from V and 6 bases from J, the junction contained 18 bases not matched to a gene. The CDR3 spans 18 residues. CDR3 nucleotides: TGTGCCACTAACCCCCGGGACAGGGGGCGCATCAGTCCCGGGGAGCTGTTTTTT. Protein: CATNPRDRGRISPGELFF.

DNA of the CDR3: TGTGCCAGCAGCTTAGGGCTAGCGGGGCAAGAGACCCAGTACTTC. Translation: CASSLGLAGQETQYF. The V and J genes are TRBV11-3 and TRBJ2-5, with TRBD2 matching over 9 bases. CDR1 SGHNT and CDR2 YENEEA come from the germline V gene. This CDR3 has 15 amino acids. The ends lost 1 base at V and 2 bases at J; junction bases unmatched: 2. Full variable domain (outside the CDR3, taken from reference TRBV11-3 and TRBJ2-5): EAGVVQSPRYKIIEKKQPVAFWCNPISGHNTLYWYLQNLGQGPELLIRYENEEAVDDSQLPKDRFSAERLKGVDSTLKIQPAELGDSAVYLCASSLGLAGQETQYFGPGTRLLVL.

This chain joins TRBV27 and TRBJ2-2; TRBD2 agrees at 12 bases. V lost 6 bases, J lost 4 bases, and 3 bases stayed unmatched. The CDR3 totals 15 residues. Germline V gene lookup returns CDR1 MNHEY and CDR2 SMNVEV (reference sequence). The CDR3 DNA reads TGTGCCAGCAGCTCACTAGCGGGGGGCACCGGGGAGCTGTTTTTT. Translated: CASSSLAGGTGELFF.

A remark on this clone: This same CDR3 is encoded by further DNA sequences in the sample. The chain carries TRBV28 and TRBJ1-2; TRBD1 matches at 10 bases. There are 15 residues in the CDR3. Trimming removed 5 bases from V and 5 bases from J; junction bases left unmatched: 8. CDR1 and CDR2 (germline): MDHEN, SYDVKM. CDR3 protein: CASSPRTGGGYGYTF. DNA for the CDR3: TGTGCCAGCAGTCCGCGGACAGGGGGAGGATATGGCTACACCTTC.

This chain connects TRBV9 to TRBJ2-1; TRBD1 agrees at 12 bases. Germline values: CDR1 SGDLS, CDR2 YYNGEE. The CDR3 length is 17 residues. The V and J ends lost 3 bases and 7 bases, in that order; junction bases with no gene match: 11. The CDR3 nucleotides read TGTGCCAGCAGCGACCGACCGGGACAGGGGGCCAGGAATGAGCAGTTCTTC. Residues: CASSDRPGQGARNEQFF.

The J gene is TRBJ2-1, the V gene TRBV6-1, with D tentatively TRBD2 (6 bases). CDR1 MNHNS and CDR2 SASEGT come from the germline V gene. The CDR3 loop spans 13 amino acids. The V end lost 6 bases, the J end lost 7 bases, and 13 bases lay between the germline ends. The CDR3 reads CASSPGGRNEQFF. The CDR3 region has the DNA TGTGCCAGCAGCCCAGGAGGGCGGAATGAGCAGTTCTTC.

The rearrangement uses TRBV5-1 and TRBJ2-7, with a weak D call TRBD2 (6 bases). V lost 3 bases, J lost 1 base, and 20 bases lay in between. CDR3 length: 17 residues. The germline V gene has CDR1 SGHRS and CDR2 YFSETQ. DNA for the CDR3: TGCGCCAGCAGCTACGATCCCTTAGGGGCGGGGTCCTACGAGCAGTACTTC. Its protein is CASSYDPLGAGSYEQYF. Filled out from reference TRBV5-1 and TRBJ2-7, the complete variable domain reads KAGVTQTPRYLIKTRGQQVTLSCSPISGHRSVSWYQQTPGQGLQFLFEYFSETQRNKGNFPGRFSGRQFSNSRSEMNVSTLELGDSALYLCASSYDPLGAGSYEQYFGPGTRLTVT.

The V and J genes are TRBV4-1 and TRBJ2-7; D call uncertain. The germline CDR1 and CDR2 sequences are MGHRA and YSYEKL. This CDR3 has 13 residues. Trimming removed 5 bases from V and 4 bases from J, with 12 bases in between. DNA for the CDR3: TGCGCCAGCAGCACCGCCGACAATTACGAGCAGTACTTC. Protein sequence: CASSTADNYEQYF.

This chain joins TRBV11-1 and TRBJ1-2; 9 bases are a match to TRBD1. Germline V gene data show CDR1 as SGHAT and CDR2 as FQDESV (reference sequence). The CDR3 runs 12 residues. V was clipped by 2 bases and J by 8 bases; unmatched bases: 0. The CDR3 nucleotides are TGTGCCAGCAGCTTAACAGGGGGCGGCTACACCTTC. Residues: CASSLTGGGYTF.

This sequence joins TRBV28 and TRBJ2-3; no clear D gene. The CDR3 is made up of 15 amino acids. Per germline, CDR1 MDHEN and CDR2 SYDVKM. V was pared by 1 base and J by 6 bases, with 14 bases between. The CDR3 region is CASSLSDRAYDTQYF. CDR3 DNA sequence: TGTGCCAGCAGTTTATCAGATCGTGCTTATGATACGCAGTATTTT.